Shown below are 14 T cell receptor beta chains from a single sample sequenced in a study of kidney transplant recipient with SARS-CoV-2 infection. TCRdb re-derived calls from the reads in MiXCR, one entry per CDR3 protein. This table has under 250,000 distinct CDR3 sequences, 25% to 30% appearing once. Sequencing was performed on a blood sample, taken at baseline and between days 110 and 120 from a kidney transplant recipient. Source of these receptors: a male patient in his thirties who had COVID-19 and was a kidney transplant recipient. Some T cells may be transferred from the graft donor.

This clonotype was counted at least ten times. The chain links TRBV30 to TRBJ2-6, with a tentative D call TRBD2 (6 bases). The germline V gene has CDR1 GTSNPN and CDR2 SVGIG (reference sequence). Trimming removed 4 bases from V and 2 bases from J, with 12 bases in between. The CDR3 contains 15 residues. The CDR3 loop reads CAWMEGVAGANVLTF. In nucleotides, the CDR3 is TGTGCCTGGATGGAGGGTGTGGCTGGGGCCAACGTCCTGACTTTC.

This clonotype was seen a few times. V usage is TRBV5-1 and J usage is TRBJ2-5; possible D gene TRBD2, 6 bases. CDR1 is SGHRS and CDR2 is YFSETQ in the germline V gene. V dropped 2 bases and J dropped 5 bases, with 13 bases sitting between them. The CDR3 runs to 14 residues. CDR3 coding DNA: TGCGCCAGCAGCTTTGGCGGGGCGGAGGAGACCCAGTACTTC. It codes for CASSFGGAEETQYF. Full variable domain (outside the CDR3, taken from reference TRBV5-1 and TRBJ2-5): KAGVTQTPRYLIKTRGQQVTLSCSPISGHRSVSWYQQTPGQGLQFLFEYFSETQRNKGNFPGRFSGRQFSNSRSEMNVSTLELGDSALYLCASSFGGAEETQYFGPGTRLLVL.

This clonotype showed up many times. The chain employs TRBV10-2 and TRBJ1-2; no clear D. CDR1 is WSHSY and CDR2 is SAAADI in the germline V gene. The CDR3 consists of 17 residues. The germline V and J ends were trimmed by 5 bases and 4 bases, with 23 bases remaining between them. CDR3 sequence reads: CASSRSYTSRKTYGYTF. CDR3 sequence (DNA): TGCGCCAGCAGTCGATCCTACACTTCTAGAAAGACCTATGGCTACACCTTC.

There are many counts of this clonotype. The chain combines TRBV5-3 with TRBJ1-2; D is unclear. TRBV5-3 is recorded as an ORF, its role being uncertain. The CDR3 contains 16 residues. The V gene lost 7 bases and the J gene lost 4 bases, with 23 bases spanning the gap. The CDR3 DNA sequence: TGTGCCAGATATGCCGTAGTGGTGAGAAAGACCTATGGCTACACCTTC. Encoded protein: CARYAVVVRKTYGYTF.

This clonotype was seen a single time. J is TRBJ2-5 and V is TRBV5-8; D gene unclear. CDR3 length: 13 residues. Looked up from germline, CDR1 is SGHTS and CDR2 is YDEGEE. V was trimmed by 1 base and J by 5 bases, leaving 9 bases between them. The CDR3 spells CASSLLGLETQYF. The CDR3 coding sequence is TGTGCCAGCAGCTTGTTGGGGTTGGAGACCCAGTACTTC.

Notes on this clonotype: A much bigger clone sits one base away, suggesting this may be a read error. V usage is TRBV7-8 and J usage is TRBJ1-1; D is unresolved. The germline V gene has CDR1 SGHVS and CDR2 FQNEAQ. Trimming pared 3 bases from V and 2 bases from J, leaving 7 bases between. This CDR3 contains 13 residues. The CDR3 nucleotides read TGTGCCAGCAGCTTTCCGTGCAACACTGAAGCTTTCTTT. This gives the protein CASSFPCNTEAFF.

As for this clonotype: A read error may be the cause here, since a much bigger clone is one base away. The chain links TRBV10-3 to TRBJ1-5; D uncertain. V shed 11 bases and J shed 6 bases, with 17 bases lying between them. The CDR3 sequence is 13 residues long. Germline lookup yields CDR1 ENHRY and CDR2 SYGVKD. Here the CDR3 DNA reads TGTGCCGGCCAGCCGGATCAAGGTCAGCCCCAGCATTTT. This encodes CAGQPDQGQPQHF.

This clonotype was seen only once. One base away lies a much larger clone, so this may be a sequencing read error. The J gene is TRBJ2-4, the V gene TRBV7-2; D unclear. The J call may not be correct, given that the DNA end is closer to TRBJ1-2. Germline loops: CDR1 SGHTA, CDR2 FQGNSA. The length of the CDR3 is 17 residues. The CDR3 protein is CASSRRTRDGKTNGYTF. Here the CDR3 DNA reads TGTGCCAGCAGCCGTCGTACCAGAGACGGAAAGACCAATGGCTACACCTTC.

This clonotype was detected many times. This chain connects TRBV7-4 to TRBJ1-2; unclear D gene. This CDR3 is built from 17 residues. Germline loops: CDR1 SGHVT, CDR2 SQSDAQ. Trimming stripped 5 bases from V and 4 bases from J, with 23 bases between. The chain's CDR3 is CASSLSNSARKTYGYTF. For the CDR3, the DNA is TGTGCCAGCAGCCTTTCCAATTCAGCTCGAAAGACCTATGGCTACACCTTC.

This clonotype was observed many times. This sequence joins TRBV30 and TRBJ2-1; the D is unclear. V lost 5 bases and J lost 4, with 21 bases in between. The CDR3 contains 16 residues. Germline CDR1 and CDR2: GTSNPN and SVGIG (reference sequence). The CDR3 sequence: CAWGPKVPDFYNEQFF. The CDR3 DNA follows: TGTGCCTGGGGACCAAAAGTGCCCGATTTTTACAATGAGCAGTTCTTC.

This chain uses TRBV7-2 with TRBJ2-4, with D perhaps matching TRBD2 (5 bases). The CDR3 loop spans 12 amino acids. Germline V CDR1 and CDR2: SGHTA, FQGNSA. Trimming removed 4 bases at V and 6 bases at J, with 7 bases between. The CDR3 sequence: CASSSTRNIQYF. The CDR3 bases are TGTGCCAGCAGCTCTACTAGAAACATTCAGTACTTC. The full variable domain, rest sourced from reference TRBV7-2 and TRBJ2-4, is GAGVSQSPSNKVTEKGKDVELRCDPISGHTALYWYRQSLGQGLEFLIYFQGNSAPDKSGLPSDRFSAERTGGSVSTLTIQRTQQEDSAVYLCASSSTRNIQYFGAGTRLSVL.

This clonotype was picked up many times. V gene TRBV12-3 or TRBV12-4 combines with J gene TRBJ1-2; D gene ambiguous. The CDR3 runs to 17 residues. V was pared by 5 bases and J by 4 bases, with 23 bases between. Written as DNA, the CDR3 is TGTGCCAGCAGTATCGACGTCAGCTTCCGAAAGACCTATGGCTACACCTTC. Its translation is CASSIDVSFRKTYGYTF.

On this clonotype: It may be a read error: a sequence one base away is much more abundant. The rearrangement uses TRBV12-3 or TRBV12-4 and TRBJ1-2; possibly TRBD1 for D (5 bases). Trimming cost V 3 bases and J 4 bases, with 21 bases left between them. The CDR3 has 17 residues. CDR3: CASSLQDSFRKTYGYTF. CDR3 nucleotide sequence: TGTGCCAGCAGTTTGCAAGACAGCTTCCGAAAGACCTATGGCTACACCTTC.

To note about this clonotype: A read error may be the cause here, since a much bigger clone is one base away. The chain recombines TRBV6-5 with TRBJ1-2, with D perhaps TRBD1 (6 bases). The ends were cut back, 5 bases at V and 4 bases at J, with 11 bases in the middle. This CDR3 comprises 13 residues. Looked up from germline, CDR1 is MNHEY and CDR2 is SVGAGI. Here the CDR3 DNA reads TGTGCCAGCAGTCCCCAAGGGGGCTATGGCTACACCTTC. Its protein is CASSPQGGYGYTF.